This T cell receptor beta chain originates from a study of HIV-infected children after antiretroviral therapy interruption. Study in general: Children's median ages were approximately 9.8 years and 8 years by group. EBV and CMV exposure was recorded in most children.

The treatment: PENTA 11 planned treatment interruption arm or continuous ART arm. This clonotype appeared many times. Its antigen is still unknown. Whole-study results and caveats: The CD45RA+ naive sort may contain some EMRA or stem memory cells.

Germline V gene data show CDR1 as MNHNY and CDR2 as SVGAGI (reference sequence). The V gene lost 8 bases and the J gene lost 10 bases, with 23 bases spanning the gap. The CDR3 has 14 amino acids. RNA-based 3' RACE libraries used unique molecular identifiers. TCRdb re-called the 3' RACE reads through MiXCR, storing one row per CDR3 protein. This table holds 35,000 to 50,000 distinct CDR3 sequences, approximately 7% found once. This sample comprised CD45RA+ CD4+ T cells from PBMCs, pooled from several time points, obtained from a donor given antiretroviral therapy, either interrupted or continuous. Subset denoted: naive CD4+ CD45RA+ CD45RO- T cells. The sequence was collected from a pool of human donors with HIV. The rearrangement joins TRBV6-6 to TRBJ1-2; D is unclear. CDR3 loop: CASGDARANSDYTF. CDR3 DNA sequence: TGTGCCAGCGGTGATGCAAGGGCAAACTCCGACTACACCTTC.